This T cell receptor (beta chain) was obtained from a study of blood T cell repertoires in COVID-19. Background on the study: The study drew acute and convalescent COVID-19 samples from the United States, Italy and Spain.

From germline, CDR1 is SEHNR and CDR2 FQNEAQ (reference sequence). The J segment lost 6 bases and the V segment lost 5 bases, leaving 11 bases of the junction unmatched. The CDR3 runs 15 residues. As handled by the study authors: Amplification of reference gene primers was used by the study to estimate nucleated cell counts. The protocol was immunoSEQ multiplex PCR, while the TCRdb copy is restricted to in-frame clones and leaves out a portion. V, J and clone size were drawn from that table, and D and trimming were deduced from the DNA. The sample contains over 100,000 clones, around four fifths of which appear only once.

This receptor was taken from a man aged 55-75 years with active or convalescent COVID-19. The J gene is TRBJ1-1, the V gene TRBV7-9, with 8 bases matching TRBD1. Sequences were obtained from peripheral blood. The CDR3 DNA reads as TGTGCCAGCAGCGTGATGGGACAGGCCAACTCTGAAGCTTTCTTT. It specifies CASSVMGQANSEAFF.